This T cell receptor (beta chain) was identified in a study of human T cells and chemical hapten exposure. Regarding time point: patch test 3, about 24 weeks after DPC sensitization. Treatment denoted: therapeutic diphenylcyclopropenone sensitization with weekly scalp DPC. In the library, unique molecular identifiers were attached to individual cDNA molecules. TCRdb reprocessed the RACE reads via MiXCR and lists one record per CDR3 protein. Of over 80,000 distinct CDR3 sequences listed, about 11% are singletons. This clonotype has ten or more counts. The CDR3 runs to 14 residues. The ends were cut back, 1 base at V and 2 bases at J, with 7 bases in the middle. Per the germline V gene, CDR1 is SGDLS and CDR2 is YYNGEE.

This sequence was found in a woman aged 30 to 39 with alopecia areata. Some clones in this sample may be carry-over from other donors' samples. The chain carries TRBV9 and TRBJ1-3; D gene ambiguous. The material sequenced was whole blood, taken in connection with sensitization to the hapten diphenylcyclopropenone (DPC). CDR3 nucleotides: TGTGCCAGCAGCGTATCCTCTACTGGAAACACCATATATTTT. As protein: CASSVSSTGNTIYF.